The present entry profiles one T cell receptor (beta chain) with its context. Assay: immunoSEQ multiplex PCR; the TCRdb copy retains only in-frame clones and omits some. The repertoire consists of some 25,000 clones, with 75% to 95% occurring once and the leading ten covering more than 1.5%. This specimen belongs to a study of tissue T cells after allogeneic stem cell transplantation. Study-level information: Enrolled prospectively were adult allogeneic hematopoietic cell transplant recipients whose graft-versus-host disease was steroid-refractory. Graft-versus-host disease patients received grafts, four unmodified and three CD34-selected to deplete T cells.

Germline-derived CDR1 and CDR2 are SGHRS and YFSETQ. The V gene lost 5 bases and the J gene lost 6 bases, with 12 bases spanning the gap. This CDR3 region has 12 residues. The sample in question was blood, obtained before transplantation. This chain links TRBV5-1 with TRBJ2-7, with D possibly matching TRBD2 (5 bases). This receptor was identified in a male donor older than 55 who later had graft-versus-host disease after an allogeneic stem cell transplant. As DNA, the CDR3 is TGCGCCAGCAGTCTTGACCGGGGCGAGCAGTACTTC. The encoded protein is CASSLDRGEQYF. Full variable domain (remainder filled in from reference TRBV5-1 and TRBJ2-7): KAGVTQTPRYLIKTRGQQVTLSCSPISGHRSVSWYQQTPGQGLQFLFEYFSETQRNKGNFPGRFSGRQFSNSRSEMNVSTLELGDSALYLCASSLDRGEQYFGPGTRLTVT.